This T cell receptor beta chain derives from a study of T cells after yellow fever vaccination. Study context: In the case of low-cell-number fractions, SMART-Seq v4 Ultra Low Input was used for preparation.

The germline CDR1 and CDR2 sequences are DFQATT and SNEGSKA (reference sequence). This CDR3 is 15 amino acids long. For this clonotype: This sequence may be a read error, since a much larger clone differs from it by one base.

TCRdb processed the 5' RACE reads anew with MiXCR; each CDR3 protein has one entry. This sample has 70,000 or so distinct CDR3 sequences; 5.5% to 7.5% occur once, and the top ten carry about 2%. Sequenced here: CD4+ T cells sorted from PBMCs, sampled less than 16 days after the first yellow fever vaccination. The chain combines TRBV20-1 with TRBJ2-3; 10 bases are shared with TRBD1. This TCR derives from a man aged 18 to 30 who received the YFV17D yellow fever vaccine. CDR3 in DNA: TGCTGTGCTAGGGACCGGGACAGGGGAACAGATACGCAGTATTTT. This sequence encodes CCARDRDRGTDTQYF.